This T cell receptor beta chain is drawn from a study of blood T cell repertoires in COVID-19. This CDR3 has 13 residues. Germline V gene lookup returns CDR1 MNHEY and CDR2 SVGAGI. Trimming cost V 0 bases and J 10 bases, with 12 bases left between them. Original handling: It was from reference gene primer amplification that nucleated cell counts were estimated. This table comes from immunoSEQ multiplex PCR, and its TCRdb copy is limited to in-frame clones, with some not included. That table supplies the V and J calls and clone size; D and trimming were determined from the DNA. The data show more than 150,000 clones, with 80% seen just once and about an eighth held by the top ten.

The TCR was taken from a man aged 55 to 69 who had been exposed to COVID-19. The sequenced sample consisted of PBMCs or T cells enriched from blood (not recorded which). The chain recombines TRBV6-5 with TRBJ1-1; D is unresolved. The CDR3, as DNA: TGTGCCAGCAGTTACTCGAGTTCGTTAGTAGCTTTCTTT. Translated: CASSYSSSLVAFF.